These T cell receptor beta chains were read from a single sample in a study of blood T cell repertoires in COVID-19. Produced via immunoSEQ multiplex PCR; TCRdb's table is partial and in-frame only. Of roughly 150,000 clones detected, approximately 87% appear once; the ten largest clones hold approximately 10%. Sequencing input: peripheral blood. The receptors stem from a woman in her seventies with COVID-19, enrolled during active disease. Both conserved end residues are part of each CDR3. A D gene is named only where the DNA matches it firmly. Clone size is not always given. Where it is, it says once, few, many or a class for expanded clones.

>TRBV28|TRBJ1-4|.|TRBD1
TGTGCCAGCAGTGACCAAGGACAGGGTATAAAAGAAAAACTGTTTTTT
CASSDQGQGIKEKLFF
>TRBV18|TRBJ1-5|once|.
TGTGCCAGCTCACCCTCGGGAGGGCAGCCCCAGCATTTT
CASSPSGGQPQHF
>TRBV5-1|TRBJ2-7|.|.
TGCGCCAGCAGCCTTCTGACATCAAACTACGAGCAGTACTTC
CASSLLTSNYEQYF
>TRBV5-6|TRBJ1-2|.|TRBD1
TGTGCCAGCAGCTTGGGTGGGACAGGTGATAACTATGGCTACACCTTC
CASSLGGTGDNYGYTF
>TRBV7-9|TRBJ1-3|.|TRBD1
TGTGCCAGCAGCTTGTTACAGGGGGCTGGAAACACCATATATTTT
CASSLLQGAGNTIYF
>TRBV7-2|TRBJ1-3|.|.
TGTGCCAGCAGCCTTCAGGGGACTGGAAACACCATATATTTT
CASSLQGTGNTIYF
>TRBV7-7|TRBJ2-2|.|TRBD1
TGTGCTAGCAGCTTAGAGGGACAGGGCGCCGGGGAGCTGTTTTTT
CASSLEGQGAGELFF
>TRBV30|TRBJ2-1|.|TRBD1
TGTGCCTGGAGTACCCCGGGACAGGGCGGCCGAGAGCAGTTCTTC
CAWSTPGQGGREQFF
>TRBV4-1|TRBJ1-4|.|.
TGCGCCAGCAGCCAAGATGCACCTAGGCCTGAAAAACTGTTTTTT
CASSQDAPRPEKLFF
>TRBV15|TRBJ1-2|.|.
TGTGCCACCAGCAGAGATCACGGCAGGGGAGACTATGGCTACACCTTC
CATSRDHGRGDYGYTF
>TRBV4-1|TRBJ1-5|.|TRBD1
TGCGCCAGCAGCCAAGAGTGGACAGGGTCCTATCAGCCCCAGCATTTT
CASSQEWTGSYQPQHF
>TRBV7-9|TRBJ1-1|once|.
TGTGCCAGCAGCTCCGACCCCGACAGCTCTGAAGCTTTCTTT
CASSSDPDSSEAFF
>TRBV5-5|TRBJ2-1|.|.
TGTGCCAGCAGCTTAGACAGAAGCTCCTACAATGAGCAGTTCTTC
CASSLDRSSYNEQFF
>TRBV11-2|TRBJ2-1|.|TRBD2
TGTGCCAGCAGCTTAGATGCGGGGGTAACCCACAATGAGCAGTTCTTC
CASSLDAGVTHNEQFF
>TRBV7-2|TRBJ1-4|once|.
TGTGCCAGCAGCCCCAGTTTGGCAACTAATGAAAAACTGTTTTTT
CASSPSLATNEKLFF
>TRBV24-1|TRBJ1-3|.|TRBD1
TGTGCCACCAGTGACCGGGGACAGGTAAACACCATATATTTT
CATSDRGQVNTIYF
>TRBV7-9|TRBJ2-3|.|TRBD1
TGTGCCAGCAGCAGGGGGCTCCCTCTAGCAGATACGCAGTATTTT
CASSRGLPLADTQYF
>TRBV3-1/TRBV3-2|TRBJ1-2|.|.
TGTGCCAGCAGCCAAGCGGAGGCTGTCTACACCTTC
CASSQAEAVYTF
>TRBV5-1|TRBJ1-6|.|.
TGCGCCAGCAGCGCTGGAGATAATTCACCCCTCCACTTT
CASSAGDNSPLHF
>TRBV18|TRBJ1-6|.|.
TGTGCCAGCTCGCTGCGGCCAGCGGAGTATGGGTCACCCCTCCACTTT
CASSLRPAEYGSPLHF
>TRBV5-1|TRBJ2-1|.|TRBD2
TGCGCCAGCAGCCTTCAATCCGGGACTAGATATGAGCAGTTCTTC
CASSLQSGTRYEQFF
>TRBV28|TRBJ1-3|.|.
TGTGCCAGCAGTCAGACTCTGAGAGCTGGAAACACCATATATTTT
CASSQTLRAGNTIYF
>TRBV29-1|TRBJ1-3|once|.
TGCAGCGCGGGCCATGGAAACACCATATATTTT
CSAGHGNTIYF
>TRBV3-1/TRBV3-2|TRBJ2-3|.|TRBD2
TGTGCCAGCAGCCGTCTTGGACTAGCGGGGGCCCATACAGATACGCAGTATTTT
CASSRLGLAGAHTDTQYF
>TRBV30|TRBJ1-4|.|TRBD1
TGTGCCTTACAGGGGTCGGATGAAAAACTGTTTTTT
CALQGSDEKLFF
>TRBV21-1|TRBJ1-1|.|.
TGTGCCAGCAGCAAACTTACTGAAGCTTTCTTT
CASSKLTEAFF
>TRBV21-1|TRBJ1-1|.|.
TGTGCCAGCAGCAAAGTGACAACAGATAACACTGAAGCTTTCTTT
CASSKVTTDNTEAFF
>TRBV7-8|TRBJ2-7|.|TRBD1
TGTGCCAGCAGCTTAGCTGCAGGGGGCAGCTACGAGCAGTACTTC
CASSLAAGGSYEQYF
>TRBV3-1/TRBV3-2|TRBJ1-1|.|TRBD1
TGTGCCAGCAGCCAATTCGAACAGGGGGCTAACACTGAAGCTTTCTTT
CASSQFEQGANTEAFF
>TRBV5-6|TRBJ1-2|.|.
TGTGCCAGCAGCTTGGTGGGGGGGGCGCGAGTGGTTGGCTATGGCTACACCTTC
CASSLVGGARVVGYGYTF
>TRBV10-3|TRBJ1-2|.|.
TGTGCCATCAGCTTACGCCCCAGGGCTGGGTATGGCTACACCTTC
CAISLRPRAGYGYTF
>TRBV28|TRBJ2-6|.|.
TGTGCCAGCAGTTTCGTACAGCACTCTGGGGCCAACGTCCTGACTTTC
CASSFVQHSGANVLTF
>TRBV4-2|TRBJ1-2|.|.
TGTGCCAGCAGCCAAGATCGGCGGCAGGGGTACGGCTACACCTTC
CASSQDRRQGYGYTF
>TRBV7-2|TRBJ1-1|.|.
TGTGCCAGCAGCCCCCCCGAGGCTTTCTTT
CASSPPEAFF
>TRBV19|TRBJ2-2|.|.
TGTGCCAGTAGTACCTCCCCCCCCGGGGAGCTGTTTTTT
CASSTSPPGELFF
>TRBV5-1|TRBJ1-1|.|.
TGCGCCAGCAGCTTGGTTGGCACATCGAACACTGAAGCTTTCTTT
CASSLVGTSNTEAFF
>TRBV7-3|TRBJ2-5|.|.
TGTGCCAGCAGCTTAGAAAGACAGCCTTGGGAGACCCAGTACTTC
CASSLERQPWETQYF
>TRBV28|TRBJ2-5|.|.
TGTGCCAGCAGTAAACAACGGACCCAGTACTTC
CASSKQRTQYF
>TRBV29-1|TRBJ2-7|.|.
TGCAGCGTCGACAATCAGGGGCTCGACGAGCAGTACTTC
CSVDNQGLDEQYF
>TRBV7-2|TRBJ1-3|.|.
TGTGCCAGCAGCTTTTCGTGGGGGGAGGGAAACACCATATATTTT
CASSFSWGEGNTIYF
>TRBV6-5|TRBJ2-7|.|.
TGTGCCAGCAGCGCCGGGACACCGCGCTCCTACGAGCAGTACTTC
CASSAGTPRSYEQYF
>TRBV10-3|TRBJ1-1|.|TRBD1
TGTGCCATCGGGACAGGGGACACTGAAGCTTTCTTT
CAIGTGDTEAFF
>TRBV5-4|TRBJ2-5|.|.
TGTGCCAGCAGCTTGGACCCTTCAGGGGAGACCCAGTACTTC
CASSLDPSGETQYF
>TRBV5-6|TRBJ2-4|.|.
TGTGCCAGCAGCTCTCAAAAATCGGGACTCCTAGCCAAAAACATTCAGTACTTC
CASSSQKSGLLAKNIQYF
>TRBV30|TRBJ1-1|.|TRBD1
TGTGCCTGGAGTGTACGGGGACAGGATAACACTGAAGCTTTCTTT
CAWSVRGQDNTEAFF
>TRBV7-3|TRBJ2-6|.|TRBD1
TGTGCCAGCGGACCGGGACAGGGGTACTTAGTACCTGGGGCCAACGTCCTGACTTTC
CASGPGQGYLVPGANVLTF
>TRBV10-3|TRBJ1-5|.|.
TGTGCCATCAGTGAAGAGGAGGGGCAGAATCAGCCCCAGCATTTT
CAISEEEGQNQPQHF
>TRBV9|TRBJ2-3|.|TRBD2
TGTGCCAGCAGCGTAGGACTAGCGGGCACGACTAGCACAGATACGCAGTATTTT
CASSVGLAGTTSTDTQYF
>TRBV7-8|TRBJ2-7|.|.
TGTGCCAGCAGTCCCGGGGTGGCGCGGGAGCAGTACTTC
CASSPGVAREQYF
>TRBV27|TRBJ1-2|.|.
TGTGCCAGCAGTTCGGCAGGGGCTCGTGGCTACACCTTC
CASSSAGARGYTF
>TRBV2|TRBJ1-6|.|.
TGTGCCAGCAAGGACACCCGATATAATTCACCCCTCCACTTT
CASKDTRYNSPLHF